This paragraph covers one T cell receptor beta chain sequence. The antigen remains undetermined. The sample is drawn from a study of monozygotic twins with cystic fibrosis. Study-level background: Libraries were built from 2.5 to 3 micrograms of fragmented DNA using about 15 PCR cycles. Study conclusions and caveats: Co-twins had the most similar V usage for 13 of 16 pairs, J for 8.

Germline V CDR1 and CDR2: MNHEY, SVGAGI. The CDR3 loop spans 15 amino acids. The V and J ends lost 7 bases and 4 bases respectively, with 17 bases between them. Clones were read by immunoSEQ multiplex PCR, and TCRdb kept only the in-frame ones, dropping some. The data contain some 21,000 clones, about 90% of them singletons. This chain joins TRBV6-5 and TRBJ1-5; D might be TRBD1 (5 bases). The TCR sequence derives from a girl aged 2 to 9 with cystic fibrosis. Sequencing was carried out using blood. CDR3 in DNA: TGTGCCAGCAAGGGATCCGGGACGGCAAATCAGCCCCAGCATTTT. Translating it yields CASKGSGTANQPQHF.